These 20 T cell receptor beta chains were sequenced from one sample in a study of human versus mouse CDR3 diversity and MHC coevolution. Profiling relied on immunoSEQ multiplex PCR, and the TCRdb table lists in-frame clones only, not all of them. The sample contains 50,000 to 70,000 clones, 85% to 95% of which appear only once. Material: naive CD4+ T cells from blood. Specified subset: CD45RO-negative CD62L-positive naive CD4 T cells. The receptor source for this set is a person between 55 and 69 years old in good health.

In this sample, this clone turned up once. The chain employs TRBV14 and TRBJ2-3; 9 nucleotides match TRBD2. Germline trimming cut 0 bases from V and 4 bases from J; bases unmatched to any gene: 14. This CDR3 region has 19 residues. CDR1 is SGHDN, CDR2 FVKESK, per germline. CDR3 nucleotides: TGTGCCAGCAGCCAAGAGTGGGCTAGCGGGATTGGGGGCCCAGATACGCAGTATTTT. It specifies CASSQEWASGIGGPDTQYF.

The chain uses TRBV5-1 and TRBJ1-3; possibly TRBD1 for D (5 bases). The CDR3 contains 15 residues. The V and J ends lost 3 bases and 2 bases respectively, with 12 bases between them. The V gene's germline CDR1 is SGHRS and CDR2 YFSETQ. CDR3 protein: CASSSRGTAGNTIYF. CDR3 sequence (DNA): TGCGCCAGCAGCTCAAGGGGCACCGCTGGAAACACCATATATTTT.

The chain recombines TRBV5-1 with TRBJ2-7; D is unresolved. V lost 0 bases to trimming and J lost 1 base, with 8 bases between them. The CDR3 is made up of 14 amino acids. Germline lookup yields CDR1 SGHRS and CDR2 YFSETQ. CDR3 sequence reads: CASSLERGSYEQYF. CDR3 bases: TGCGCCAGCAGCTTGGAGCGAGGATCCTACGAGCAGTACTTC. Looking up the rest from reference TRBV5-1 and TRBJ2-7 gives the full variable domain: KAGVTQTPRYLIKTRGQQVTLSCSPISGHRSVSWYQQTPGQGLQFLFEYFSETQRNKGNFPGRFSGRQFSNSRSEMNVSTLELGDSALYLCASSLERGSYEQYFGPGTRLTVT.

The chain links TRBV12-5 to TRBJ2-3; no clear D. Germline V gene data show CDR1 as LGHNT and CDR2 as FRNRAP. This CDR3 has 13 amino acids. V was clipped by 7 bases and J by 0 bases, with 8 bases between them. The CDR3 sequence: CASVLSSTDTQYF. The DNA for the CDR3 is TGTGCTAGTGTCCTATCCAGCACAGATACGCAGTATTTT.

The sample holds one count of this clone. The CDR3 sequence is CASGRTLAGGLSSYNEQFF. Written as DNA, the CDR3 is TGTGCTAGTGGTCGCACCCTAGCGGGGGGGCTCAGCTCCTACAATGAGCAGTTCTTC. The chain links TRBV12-5 to TRBJ2-1, with 12 bases identical to TRBD2. CDR1 is LGHNT, CDR2 FRNRAP, per germline. This CDR3 spans 19 amino acids. V lost 5 bases and J lost 0; bases outside the gene matches: 11.

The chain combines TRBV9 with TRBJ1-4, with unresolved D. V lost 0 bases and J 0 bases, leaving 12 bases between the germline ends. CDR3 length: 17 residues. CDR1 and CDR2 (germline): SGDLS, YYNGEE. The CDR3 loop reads CASSVGPGAATNEKLFF. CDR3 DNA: TGTGCCAGCAGCGTAGGACCAGGAGCGGCAACTAATGAAAAACTGTTTTTT.

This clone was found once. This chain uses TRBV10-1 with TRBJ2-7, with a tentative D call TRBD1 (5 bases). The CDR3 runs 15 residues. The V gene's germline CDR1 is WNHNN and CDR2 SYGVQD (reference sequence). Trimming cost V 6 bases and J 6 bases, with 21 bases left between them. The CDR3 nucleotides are TGCGCCAGCAGCCCTGGGCAGGGTAGCTTGGGCGAGCAGTACTTC. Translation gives CASSPGQGSLGEQYF.

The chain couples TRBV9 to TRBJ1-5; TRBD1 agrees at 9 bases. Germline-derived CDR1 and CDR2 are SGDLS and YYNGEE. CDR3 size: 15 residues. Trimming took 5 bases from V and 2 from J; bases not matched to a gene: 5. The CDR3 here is CASSPQGAGNQPQHF. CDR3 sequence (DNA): TGTGCCAGCAGTCCACAGGGGGCCGGCAATCAGCCCCAGCATTTT.

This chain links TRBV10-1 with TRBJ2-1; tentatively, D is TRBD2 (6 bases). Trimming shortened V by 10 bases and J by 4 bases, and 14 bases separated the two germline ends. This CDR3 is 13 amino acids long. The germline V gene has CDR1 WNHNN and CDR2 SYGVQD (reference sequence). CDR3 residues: CATSAGPYNEQFF. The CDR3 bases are TGCGCCACCTCGGCGGGACCTTACAATGAGCAGTTCTTC.

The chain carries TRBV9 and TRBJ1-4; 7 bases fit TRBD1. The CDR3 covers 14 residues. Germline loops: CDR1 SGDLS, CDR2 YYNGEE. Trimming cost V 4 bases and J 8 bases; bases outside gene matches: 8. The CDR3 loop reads CASSPDRVSEKLFF. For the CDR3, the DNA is TGTGCCAGCAGCCCCGACAGGGTCTCGGAAAAACTGTTTTTT.

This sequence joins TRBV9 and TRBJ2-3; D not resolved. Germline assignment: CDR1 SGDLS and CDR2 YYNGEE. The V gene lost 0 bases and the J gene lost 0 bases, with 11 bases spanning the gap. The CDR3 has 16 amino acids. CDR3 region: CASSVGILASTDTQYF. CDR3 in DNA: TGTGCCAGCAGCGTAGGAATCTTGGCCAGCACAGATACGCAGTATTTT.

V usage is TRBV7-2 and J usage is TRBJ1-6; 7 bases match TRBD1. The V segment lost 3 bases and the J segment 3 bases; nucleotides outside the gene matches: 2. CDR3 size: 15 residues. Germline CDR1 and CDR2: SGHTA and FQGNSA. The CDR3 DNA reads TGTGCCAGCAGCTTCGGGACAGTCTATAATTCACCCCTCCACTTT. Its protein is CASSFGTVYNSPLHF.

The CDR3 nucleotides are TGCGCCAGCAGCCAAACTTACAGTTTTGCTAGCACAGATACGCAGTATTTT. It yields the protein CASSQTYSFASTDTQYF. This chain links TRBV4-1 with TRBJ2-3; D remains ambiguous. Germline CDR1 is MGHRA and CDR2 is YSYEKL. V was clipped by 2 bases and J by 0 bases, with 15 bases between them. This CDR3 has 17 residues.

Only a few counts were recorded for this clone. The chain's CDR3 is CASRGTGGIEKLFF. CDR3 nucleotide sequence: TGTGCCAGTAGGGGGACAGGGGGGATTGAAAAACTGTTTTTT. The chain combines TRBV19 with TRBJ1-4, with 11 bases identical to TRBD1. The CDR3 has 14 residues. Looked up from germline, CDR1 is LNHDA and CDR2 is SQIVND (reference sequence). The J segment lost 7 bases and the V segment lost 6 bases, leaving 4 bases of the junction unmatched.

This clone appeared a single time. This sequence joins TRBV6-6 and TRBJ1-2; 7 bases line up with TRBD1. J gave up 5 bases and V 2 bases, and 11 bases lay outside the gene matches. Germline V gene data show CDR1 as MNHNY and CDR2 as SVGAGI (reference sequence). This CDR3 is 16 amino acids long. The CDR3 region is CASSYGGWDSAYGYTF. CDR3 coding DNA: TGTGCCAGCAGTTACGGGGGTTGGGACAGCGCGTATGGCTACACCTTC.

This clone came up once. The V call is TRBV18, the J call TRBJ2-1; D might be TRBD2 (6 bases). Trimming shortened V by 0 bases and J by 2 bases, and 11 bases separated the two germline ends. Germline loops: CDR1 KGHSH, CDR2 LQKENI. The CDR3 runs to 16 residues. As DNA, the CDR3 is TGTGCCAGCTCACCACCGGGGCTAGCGACCTACAATGAGCAGTTCTTC. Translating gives CASSPPGLATYNEQFF.

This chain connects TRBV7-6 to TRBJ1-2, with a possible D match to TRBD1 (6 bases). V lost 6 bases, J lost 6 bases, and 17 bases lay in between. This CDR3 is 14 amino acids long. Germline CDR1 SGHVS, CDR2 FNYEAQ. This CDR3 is CASSTGHQAHGYTF. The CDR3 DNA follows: TGTGCCAGCAGTACAGGGCACCAGGCCCATGGCTACACCTTC.

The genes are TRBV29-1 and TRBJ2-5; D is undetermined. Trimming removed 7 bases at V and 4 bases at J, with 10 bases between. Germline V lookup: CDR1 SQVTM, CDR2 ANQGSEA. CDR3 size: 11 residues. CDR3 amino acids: CSATTGETQYF. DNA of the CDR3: TGCAGCGCCACAACGGGAGAGACCCAGTACTTC.

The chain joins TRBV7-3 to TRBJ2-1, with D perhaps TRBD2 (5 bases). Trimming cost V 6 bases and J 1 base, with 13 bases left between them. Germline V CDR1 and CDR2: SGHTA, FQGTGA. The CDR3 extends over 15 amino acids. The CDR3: CASSFNPGSYNEQFF. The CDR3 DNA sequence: TGTGCCAGCAGTTTTAACCCGGGATCCTACAATGAGCAGTTCTTC. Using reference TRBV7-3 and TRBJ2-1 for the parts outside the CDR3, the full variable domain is GAGVSQTPSNKVTEKGKYVELRCDPISGHTALYWYRQSLGQGPEFLIYFQGTGAADDSGLPNDRFFAVRPEGSVSTLKIQRTERGDSAVYLCASSFNPGSYNEQFFGPGTRLTVL.

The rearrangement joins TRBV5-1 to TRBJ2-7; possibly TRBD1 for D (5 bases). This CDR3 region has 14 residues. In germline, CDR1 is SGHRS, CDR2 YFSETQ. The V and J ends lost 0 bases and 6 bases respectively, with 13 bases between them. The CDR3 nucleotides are TGCGCCAGCAGCTTGGAGGGGCCCGGTGGCGAGCAGTACTTC. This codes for CASSLEGPGGEQYF.